The 5 T cell receptor beta chains given below trace back to one sample, sequenced in a study of cytomegalovirus exposure and HLA in healthy donors. The PCR made use of 60 Vbeta and 13 Jbeta primers. Clones were read by immunoSEQ multiplex PCR, and TCRdb kept only the in-frame ones, dropping some. Counted here are some 190,000 clones, around four fifths occurring once; the ten biggest clones make up roughly 1.5%. The specimen sequenced was PBMCs. Receptors were obtained from a man between 18 and 29 years old in good health and CMV-seronegative.

This clone was seen only a few times. The rearrangement joins TRBV14 to TRBJ2-5, with 7 bases lining up with TRBD1. J lost 2 bases, V lost 4 bases, and 13 bases had no gene match. Germline V gene lookup returns CDR1 SGHDN and CDR2 FVKESK. CDR3 length equals 17 residues. Here the CDR3 reads CASSLTQTGKVQETQYF. The CDR3 DNA sequence: TGTGCCAGCAGCCTTACACAGACAGGGAAGGTGCAAGAGACCCAGTACTTC.

The gene calls are TRBV6-1 and TRBJ1-2; the match to TRBD1 covers 8 bases. The CDR3 covers 14 residues. V shed 7 bases, J shed 4 bases, and the junction held 8 bases outside the gene matches. Germline CDR1 is MNHNS and CDR2 is SASEGT. The DNA for the CDR3 is TGTGCCAGCAACCCACAGGGGGTATTCTATGGCTACACCTTC. Protein sequence: CASNPQGVFYGYTF.

Only a few counts were recorded for this clone. This chain connects TRBV29-1 to TRBJ2-7, with D perhaps TRBD2 (6 bases). The V end lost 7 bases, the J end lost 3 bases, and 16 bases lay between the germline ends. Looked up from germline, CDR1 is SQVTM and CDR2 is ANQGSEA. This CDR3 has 13 residues. The CDR3 reads CSAAVGSGYEQYF. The CDR3, as DNA: TGCAGCGCCGCCGTCGGTAGCGGCTACGAGCAGTACTTC.

The chain is built from TRBV5-1 and TRBJ2-5; possible D gene TRBD2, 5 bases. Between the trimmed V and J ends, which lost 4 bases and 5 bases, there was a span of 15 bases. CDR1 and CDR2 from the germline V gene are SGHRS and YFSETQ. The CDR3 sequence is 14 residues long. CDR3: CASSLGVASETQYF. The CDR3 coding sequence is TGCGCCAGCAGCCTTGGGGTAGCGTCCGAGACCCAGTACTTC.

This clone was picked up one time. The V and J genes are TRBV7-8 and TRBJ2-1, with a weak D call TRBD2 (5 bases). In germline, CDR1 is SGHVS, CDR2 FQNEAQ. CDR3 length: 15 amino acids. V lost 1 base and J 9 bases, leaving 16 bases between the germline ends. CDR3 loop: CASSLVGVGAVEQFF. The CDR3 nucleotides are TGTGCCAGCAGCTTAGTCGGGGTGGGAGCGGTTGAGCAGTTCTTC. The full variable domain, completed using reference TRBV7-8 and TRBJ2-1, is GAGVSQSPRYKVAKRGQDVALRCDPISGHVSLFWYQQALGQGPEFLTYFQNEAQLDKSGLPSDRFFAERPEGSVSTLKIQRTQQEDSAVYLCASSLVGVGAVEQFFGPGTRLTVL.